The source of this T cell receptor beta chain is a study of blood T cell repertoires in COVID-19. Profiling relied on immunoSEQ multiplex PCR, and the TCRdb table lists in-frame clones only, not all of them. The sample has roughly 180,000 clones; roughly four fifths are singletons. Trimming pared 3 bases from V and 2 bases from J, leaving 8 bases between. The CDR3 has 14 residues. The germline gives CDR1 SGHTA, CDR2 FQGNSA. The TCR originated in a woman between 40 and 50 years old with COVID-19, enrolled during active disease. The chain employs TRBV7-2 and TRBJ2-1; D unclear. The sample comprised peripheral blood. The CDR3 spells CASSLALPYNEQFF. CDR3 in DNA: TGTGCCAGCAGCTTGGCCTTACCCTACAATGAGCAGTTCTTC.